This TCR beta chain was recorded in a study of T cells in localized non-small cell lung cancer. Findings and caveats of the study: Out of the top 100 tumor clones, a median about 58 were seen in adjacent lung. It remains possible that heterogeneity exists, since only one tumor region was sequenced.

The CDR3 contains 12 residues. Libraries were prepared by immunoSEQ multiplex PCR; TCRdb keeps only in-frame clonotypes and omits some of them. The repertoire holds 26,000 or so clones, with around 90% as singletons. For this clone: Its antigen is unknown.

The chain couples TRBV12-2 to TRBJ2-2; no check of the table's D call, TRBD2, against the DNA was made. TRBV12-2 is an annotated pseudogene. The material was peripheral blood, obtained before any cancer treatment. The TCR comes from a male donor at least 60 years old with stage I lung adenocarcinoma. CDR3 nucleotide sequence: TGTGCAAGTCGCCTATATTCCGGGGAGCTGTTTTTT. This codes for CASRLYSGELFF.